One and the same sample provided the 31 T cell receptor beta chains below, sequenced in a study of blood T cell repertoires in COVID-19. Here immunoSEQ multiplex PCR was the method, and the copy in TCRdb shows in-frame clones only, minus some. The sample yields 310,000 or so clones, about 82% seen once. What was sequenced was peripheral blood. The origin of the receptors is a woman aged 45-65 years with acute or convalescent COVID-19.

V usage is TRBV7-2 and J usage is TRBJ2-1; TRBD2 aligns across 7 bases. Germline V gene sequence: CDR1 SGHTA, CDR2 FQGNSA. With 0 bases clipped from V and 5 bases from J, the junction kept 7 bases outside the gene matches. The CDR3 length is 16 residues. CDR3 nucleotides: TGTGCCAGCAGCTTAGCGCTTGGAGCGGGACACAATGAGCAGTTCTTC. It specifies CASSLALGAGHNEQFF.

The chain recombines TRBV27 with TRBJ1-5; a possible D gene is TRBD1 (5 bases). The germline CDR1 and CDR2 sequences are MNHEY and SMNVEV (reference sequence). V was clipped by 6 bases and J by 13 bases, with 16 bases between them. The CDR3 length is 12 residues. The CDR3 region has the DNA TGTGCCAGCAGCCCGCCCGGGGGTCGACAGCATTTT. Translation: CASSPPGGRQHF.

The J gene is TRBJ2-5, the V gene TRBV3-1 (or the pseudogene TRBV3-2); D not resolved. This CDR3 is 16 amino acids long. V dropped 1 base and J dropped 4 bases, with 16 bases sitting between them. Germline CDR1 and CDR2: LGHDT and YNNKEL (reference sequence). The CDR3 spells CASSQAYPTFPETQYF. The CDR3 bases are TGTGCCAGCAGCCAAGCCTACCCGACATTCCCAGAGACCCAGTACTTC.

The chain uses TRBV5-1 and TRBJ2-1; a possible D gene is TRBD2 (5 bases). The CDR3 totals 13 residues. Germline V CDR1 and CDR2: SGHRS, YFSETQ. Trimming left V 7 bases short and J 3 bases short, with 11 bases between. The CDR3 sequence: CASQTSGYNEQFF. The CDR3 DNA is TGCGCCAGCCAAACCAGCGGCTACAATGAGCAGTTCTTC. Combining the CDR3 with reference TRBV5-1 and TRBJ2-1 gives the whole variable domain KAGVTQTPRYLIKTRGQQVTLSCSPISGHRSVSWYQQTPGQGLQFLFEYFSETQRNKGNFPGRFSGRQFSNSRSEMNVSTLELGDSALYLCASQTSGYNEQFFGPGTRLTVL.

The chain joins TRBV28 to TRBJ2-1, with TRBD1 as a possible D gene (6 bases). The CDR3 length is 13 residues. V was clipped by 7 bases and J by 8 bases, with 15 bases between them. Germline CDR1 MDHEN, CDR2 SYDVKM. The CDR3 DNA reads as TGTGCCAGCACCTTAGCAGGGGCCGATGAGCAGTTCTTC. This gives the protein CASTLAGADEQFF.

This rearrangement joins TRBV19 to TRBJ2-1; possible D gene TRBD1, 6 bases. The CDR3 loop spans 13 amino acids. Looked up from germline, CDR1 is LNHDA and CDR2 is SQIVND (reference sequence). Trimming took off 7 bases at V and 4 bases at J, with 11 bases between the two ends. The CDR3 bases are TGTGCCAGTACCCCGGACAGTTACAATGAGCAGTTCTTC. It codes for CASTPDSYNEQFF.

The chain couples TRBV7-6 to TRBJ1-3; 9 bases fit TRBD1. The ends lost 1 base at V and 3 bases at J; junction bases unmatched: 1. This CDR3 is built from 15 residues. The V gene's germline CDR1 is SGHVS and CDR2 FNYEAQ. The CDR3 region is CASSLGTGVGNTIYF. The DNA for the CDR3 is TGTGCCAGCAGCTTAGGGACAGGGGTTGGAAACACCATATATTTT. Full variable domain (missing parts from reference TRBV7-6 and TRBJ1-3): GAGVSQSPRYKVTKRGQDVALRCDPISGHVSLYWYRQALGQGPEFLTYFNYEAQQDKSGLPNDRFSAERPEGSISTLTIQRTEQRDSAMYRCASSLGTGVGNTIYFGEGSWLTVV.

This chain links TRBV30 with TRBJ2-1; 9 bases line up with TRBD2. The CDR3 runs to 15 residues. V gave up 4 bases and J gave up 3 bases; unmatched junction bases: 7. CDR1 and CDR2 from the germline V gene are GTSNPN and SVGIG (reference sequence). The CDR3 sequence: CAWMEKLAGYNEQFF. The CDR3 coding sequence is TGTGCCTGGATGGAGAAACTAGCGGGCTACAATGAGCAGTTCTTC.

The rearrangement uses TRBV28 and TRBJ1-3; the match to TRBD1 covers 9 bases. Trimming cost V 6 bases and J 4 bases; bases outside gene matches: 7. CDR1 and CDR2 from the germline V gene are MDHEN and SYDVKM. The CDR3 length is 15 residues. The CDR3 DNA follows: TGTGCCAGCAGGACAGGGGGTTGGTCAGGAAACACCATATATTTT. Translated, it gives CASRTGGWSGNTIYF.

The CDR3 bases are TGTGCCAGCAGCCCACGACAGGGGCTACCCGGGGAGCTGTTTTTT. Encoded protein: CASSPRQGLPGELFF. The chain recombines TRBV7-9 with TRBJ2-2, with TRBD1 matching 8 bases. CDR3 length: 15 residues. The germline V gene encodes CDR1 SEHNR and CDR2 FQNEAQ (reference sequence). The trim removed 5 bases at V and 6 bases at J, leaving 8 bases unmatched.

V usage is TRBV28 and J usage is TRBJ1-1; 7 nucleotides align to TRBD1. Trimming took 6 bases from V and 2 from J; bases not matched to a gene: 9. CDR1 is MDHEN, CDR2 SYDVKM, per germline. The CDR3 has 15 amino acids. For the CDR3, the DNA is TGTGCCAGCAGCCTCGTCGCAGGGGGAAACACTGAAGCTTTCTTT. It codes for CASSLVAGGNTEAFF.

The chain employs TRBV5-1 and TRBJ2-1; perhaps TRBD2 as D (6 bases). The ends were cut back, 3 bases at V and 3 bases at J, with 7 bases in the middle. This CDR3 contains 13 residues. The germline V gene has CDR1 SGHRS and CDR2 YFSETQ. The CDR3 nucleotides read TGCGCCAGCAGCTCGGGACTCTACAATGAGCAGTTCTTC. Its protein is CASSSGLYNEQFF.

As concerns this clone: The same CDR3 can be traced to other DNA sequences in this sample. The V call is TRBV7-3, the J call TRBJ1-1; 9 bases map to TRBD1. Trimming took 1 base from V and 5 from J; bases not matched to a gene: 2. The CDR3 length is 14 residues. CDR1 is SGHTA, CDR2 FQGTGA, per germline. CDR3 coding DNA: TGTGCCAGCAGCTTAAACGGACAGGGGACTGAAGCTTTCTTT. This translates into CASSLNGQGTEAFF.

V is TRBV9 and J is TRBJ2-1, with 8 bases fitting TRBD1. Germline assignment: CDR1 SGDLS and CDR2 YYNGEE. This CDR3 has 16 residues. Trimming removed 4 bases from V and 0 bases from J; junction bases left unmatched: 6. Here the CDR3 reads CASSPQGVSSYNEQFF. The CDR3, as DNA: TGTGCCAGCAGCCCACAGGGGGTAAGCTCCTACAATGAGCAGTTCTTC.

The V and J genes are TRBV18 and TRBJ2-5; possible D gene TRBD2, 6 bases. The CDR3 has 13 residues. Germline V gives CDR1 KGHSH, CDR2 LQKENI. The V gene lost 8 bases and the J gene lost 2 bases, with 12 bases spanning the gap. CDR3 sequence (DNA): TGTGCCAGCCTACCGGGAGTACAAGAGACCCAGTACTTC. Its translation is CASLPGVQETQYF.

The CDR3 nucleotides are TGTGCCAGCAGCTTCGGACAGGGGGAGCAGGACGAGCAGTACTTC. Translated: CASSFGQGEQDEQYF. The chain couples TRBV11-3 to TRBJ2-7; 10 bases are shared with TRBD1. The CDR3 sequence is 15 residues long. With V trimmed by 3 bases and J by 5 bases, 7 bases remained unmatched. CDR1 is SGHNT, CDR2 YENEEA, per germline.

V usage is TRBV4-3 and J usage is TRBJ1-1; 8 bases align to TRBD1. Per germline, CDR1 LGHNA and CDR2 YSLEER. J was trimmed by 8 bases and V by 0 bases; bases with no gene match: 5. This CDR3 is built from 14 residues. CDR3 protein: CASSQEERTGEAFF. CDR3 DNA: TGCGCCAGCAGCCAAGAGGAACGGACAGGGGAAGCTTTCTTT.

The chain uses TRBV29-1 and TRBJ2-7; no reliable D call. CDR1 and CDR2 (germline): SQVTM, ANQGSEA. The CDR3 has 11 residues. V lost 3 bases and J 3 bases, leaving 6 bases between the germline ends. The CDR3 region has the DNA TGCAGCGTTGAGAGAAGCTACGAGCAGTACTTC. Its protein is CSVERSYEQYF.

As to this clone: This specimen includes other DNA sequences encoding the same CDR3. The CDR3 DNA is TGTGCCAGCAGTTTAAGCGATCAGCCCCAGCATTTT. It is translated as CASSLSDQPQHF. J is TRBJ1-5 and V is TRBV28; D uncertain. V lost 2 bases and J lost 5, with 4 bases in between. CDR3 length equals 12 residues. Germline assignment: CDR1 MDHEN and CDR2 SYDVKM.

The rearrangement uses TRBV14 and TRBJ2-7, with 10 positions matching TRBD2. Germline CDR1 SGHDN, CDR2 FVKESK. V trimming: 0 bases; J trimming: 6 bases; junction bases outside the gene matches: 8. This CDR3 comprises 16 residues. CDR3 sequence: CASSQEAASGRSEQYF. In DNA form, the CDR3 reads TGTGCCAGCAGCCAAGAGGCGGCTAGCGGGAGAAGCGAGCAGTACTTC.

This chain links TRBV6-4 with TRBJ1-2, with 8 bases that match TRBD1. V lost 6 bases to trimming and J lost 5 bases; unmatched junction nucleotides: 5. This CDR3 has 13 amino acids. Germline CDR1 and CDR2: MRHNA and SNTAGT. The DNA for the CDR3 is TGTGCCAGCAGCCCAGGGGGCGCTTATGGCTACACCTTC. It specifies CASSPGGAYGYTF.

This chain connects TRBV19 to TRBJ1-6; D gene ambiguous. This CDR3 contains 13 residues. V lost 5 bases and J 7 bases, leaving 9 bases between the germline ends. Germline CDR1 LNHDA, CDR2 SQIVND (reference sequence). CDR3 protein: CASSLRANSPLHF. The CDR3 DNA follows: TGTGCCAGTAGTCTAAGAGCGAATTCACCCCTCCACTTT.

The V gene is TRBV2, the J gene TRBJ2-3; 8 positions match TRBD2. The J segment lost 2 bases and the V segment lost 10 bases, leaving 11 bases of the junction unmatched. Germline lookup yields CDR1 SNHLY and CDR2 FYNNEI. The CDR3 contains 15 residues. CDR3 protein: CATPGLGGPTDTQYF. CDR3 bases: TGTGCCACTCCGGGACTAGGAGGTCCCACAGATACGCAGTATTTT.

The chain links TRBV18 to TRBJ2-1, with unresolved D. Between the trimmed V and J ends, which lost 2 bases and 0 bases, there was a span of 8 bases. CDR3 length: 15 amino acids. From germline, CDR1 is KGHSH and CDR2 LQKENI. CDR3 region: CASSPFPSSYNEQFF. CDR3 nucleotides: TGTGCCAGCTCACCATTTCCCAGCTCCTACAATGAGCAGTTCTTC.

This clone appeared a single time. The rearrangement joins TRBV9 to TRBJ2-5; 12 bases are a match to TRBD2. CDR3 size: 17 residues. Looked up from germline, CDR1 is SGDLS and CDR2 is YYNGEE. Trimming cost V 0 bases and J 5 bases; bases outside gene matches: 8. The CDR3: CASSVAASGRARETQYF. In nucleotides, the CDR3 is TGTGCCAGCAGCGTAGCGGCTAGCGGGAGGGCCAGGGAGACCCAGTACTTC.

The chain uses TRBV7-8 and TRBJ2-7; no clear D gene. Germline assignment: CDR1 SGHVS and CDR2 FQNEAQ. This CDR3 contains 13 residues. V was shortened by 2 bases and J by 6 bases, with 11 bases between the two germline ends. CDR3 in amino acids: CASSLPVLLEQYF. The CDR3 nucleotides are TGTGCCAGCAGCTTACCAGTTCTTCTCGAGCAGTACTTC.

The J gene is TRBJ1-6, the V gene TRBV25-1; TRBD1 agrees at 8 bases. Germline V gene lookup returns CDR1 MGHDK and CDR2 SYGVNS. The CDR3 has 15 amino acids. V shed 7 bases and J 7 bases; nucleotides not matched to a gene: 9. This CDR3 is CASTRRRTGNSPLHF. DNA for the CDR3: TGTGCCAGCACCCGAAGGCGGACAGGGAATTCACCCCTCCACTTT.

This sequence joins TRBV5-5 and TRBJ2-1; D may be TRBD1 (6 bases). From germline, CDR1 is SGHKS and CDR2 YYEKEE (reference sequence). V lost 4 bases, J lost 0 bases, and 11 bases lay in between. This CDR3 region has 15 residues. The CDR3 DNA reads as TGTGCCAGCAGCACAGGGAGCGGCTCCTACAATGAGCAGTTCTTC. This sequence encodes CASSTGSGSYNEQFF.

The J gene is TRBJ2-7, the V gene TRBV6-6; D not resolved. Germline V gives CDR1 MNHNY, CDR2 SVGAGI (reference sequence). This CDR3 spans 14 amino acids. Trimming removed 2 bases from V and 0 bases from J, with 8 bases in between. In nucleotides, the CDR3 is TGTGCCAGCAGTTACCGCGGCAGCTCCTACGAGCAGTACTTC. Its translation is CASSYRGSSYEQYF.

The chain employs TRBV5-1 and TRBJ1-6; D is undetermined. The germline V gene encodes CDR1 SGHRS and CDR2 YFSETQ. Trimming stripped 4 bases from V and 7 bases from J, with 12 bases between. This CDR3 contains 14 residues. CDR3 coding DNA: TGCGCCAGCAGCCCCGAGGGCCAGAATTCACCCCTCCACTTT. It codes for CASSPEGQNSPLHF.

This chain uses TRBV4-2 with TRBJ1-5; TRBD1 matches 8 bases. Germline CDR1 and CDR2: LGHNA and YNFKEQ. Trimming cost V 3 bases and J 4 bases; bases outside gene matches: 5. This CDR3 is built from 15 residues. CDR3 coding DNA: TGTGCCAGCAGCCAGATGGACAGGGAGAATCAGCCCCAGCATTTT. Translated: CASSQMDRENQPQHF.